Listed here are 13 T cell receptor beta chains from one sample, sequenced in a study of cytomegalovirus exposure and HLA in healthy donors. Amplification used 60 Vbeta primers and 13 Jbeta primers. TCRdb's copy holds only in-frame clones and misses some; the assay was immunoSEQ multiplex PCR. The sample includes some 130,000 clones, 75% to 90% of them seen just once. The sample was PBMCs. The receptors come from a man aged 35 to 55 in good health and CMV-seronegative.

This clone has only one observation. In nucleotides, the CDR3 is TGTGCCAGCAGCGAACAGGGATCTGGAAACACCATATATTTT. It specifies CASSEQGSGNTIYF. The gene calls are TRBV7-2 and TRBJ1-3; tentative D call: TRBD1 (6 bases). The length of the CDR3 is 14 residues. Germline V gene sequence: CDR1 SGHTA, CDR2 FQGNSA. The V end was cut by 5 bases, the J end by 1 base, with 9 bases between.

V usage is TRBV6-5 and J usage is TRBJ2-7; a possible D gene is TRBD1 (5 bases). V was cut by 1 base and J by 5 bases, with 12 bases left in between. Germline CDR1 is MNHEY and CDR2 is SVGAGI. This CDR3 spans 14 amino acids. CDR3 in DNA: TGTGCCAGCAGTTACTTACAGGCCGGACACGAGCAGTACTTC. It yields the protein CASSYLQAGHEQYF.

V usage is TRBV28 and J usage is TRBJ2-7; a weak D match, TRBD1 (5 bases). The CDR3 has 13 residues. In germline, CDR1 is MDHEN, CDR2 SYDVKM. Trimming pared 1 base from V and 6 bases from J, leaving 10 bases between. DNA for the CDR3: TGTGCCAGCAGTTTATCTCAGGGTGGCGAGCAGTACTTC. The encoded protein is CASSLSQGGEQYF.

The chain couples TRBV4-1 to TRBJ2-1; the D gene is possibly TRBD2 (7 bases). The germline V and J ends were trimmed by 1 base and 3 bases, with 13 bases remaining between them. Germline CDR1 MGHRA, CDR2 YSYEKL. The CDR3 extends over 16 amino acids. The chain's CDR3 is CASSQVGGADYNEQFF. In nucleotides, the CDR3 is TGCGCCAGCAGCCAAGTGGGGGGGGCAGACTACAATGAGCAGTTCTTC.

The V gene is TRBV6-5, the J gene TRBJ2-3, with no clear D. The V end was cut by 0 bases, the J end by 2 bases, with 9 bases between. Germline lookup yields CDR1 MNHEY and CDR2 SVGAGI. The CDR3 loop spans 15 amino acids. As DNA, the CDR3 is TGTGCCAGCAGTTACTCCGGCAGGATCACAGATACGCAGTATTTT. Its translation: CASSYSGRITDTQYF.

The rearrangement uses TRBV5-6 and TRBJ2-1, with 8 bases matching TRBD2. Germline V lookup: CDR1 SGHDT, CDR2 YYEEEE. V lost 6 bases to trimming and J lost 6 bases; unmatched junction nucleotides: 5. There are 13 residues in the CDR3. This CDR3 is CASTGLAANEQFF. DNA of the CDR3: TGTGCCAGCACCGGACTAGCAGCCAATGAGCAGTTCTTC.

This clone appeared a single time. The rearrangement uses TRBV10-3 and TRBJ2-5; 8 nucleotides agree with TRBD2. Looked up from germline, CDR1 is ENHRY and CDR2 is SYGVKD. CDR3 length equals 13 residues. Trimming cost V 5 bases and J 5 bases; bases outside gene matches: 4. The CDR3 DNA is TGTGCCATCAGTATGGGACTAGGGGAGACCCAGTACTTC. As protein: CAISMGLGETQYF.

CDR3 DNA: TGTGCCAGCAGTCGTGGACTGGGCAATCAGCCCCAGCATTTT. Its translation: CASSRGLGNQPQHF. The chain is built from TRBV7-2 and TRBJ1-5; D not resolved. Germline V CDR1 and CDR2: SGHTA, FQGNSA. V was pared by 6 bases and J by 2 bases, with 11 bases between. The CDR3 extends over 14 amino acids.

The chain recombines TRBV5-1 with TRBJ2-7; D might be TRBD1 (6 bases). CDR1 is SGHRS, CDR2 YFSETQ, per germline. This CDR3 is built from 12 residues. Trimming removed 4 bases from V and 4 bases from J, with 9 bases in between. The CDR3 coding sequence is TGCGCCAGCAGCCTGACAGGATACGAGCAGTACTTC. Amino acid sequence: CASSLTGYEQYF.

In this sample, this clone turned up a few times. The V and J genes are TRBV6-5 and TRBJ2-1; D may be TRBD2 (6 bases). The CDR3 is made up of 15 amino acids. The germline V gene has CDR1 MNHEY and CDR2 SVGAGI. V was cut by 4 bases and J by 8 bases, with 18 bases left in between. The CDR3 reads CASSSLGGGIDEQFF. In DNA form, the CDR3 reads TGTGCCAGCAGTTCCCTTGGGGGAGGTATAGATGAGCAGTTCTTC.

This chain links TRBV30 with TRBJ1-2, with 9 bases aligning to TRBD1. V shed 3 bases and J 4 bases; nucleotides not matched to a gene: 6. The CDR3 is made up of 14 amino acids. In germline, CDR1 is GTSNPN, CDR2 SVGIG (reference sequence). In nucleotides, the CDR3 is TGTGCCTGGAGCCACAGGGGGCTGGGCTATGGCTACACCTTC. The encoded protein is CAWSHRGLGYGYTF.

This clone appeared a few times. V usage is TRBV27 and J usage is TRBJ2-7; maybe TRBD1 (6 bases). The ends were cut back, 3 bases at V and 4 bases at J, with 10 bases in the middle. CDR3 length: 13 amino acids. Per germline, CDR1 MNHEY and CDR2 SMNVEV (reference sequence). DNA of the CDR3: TGTGCCAGCAGTTTTTTCAGGGGATACGAGCAGTACTTC. It encodes CASSFFRGYEQYF.

The J gene is TRBJ2-2, the V gene TRBV7-2; D gene uncertain. The CDR3 sequence is 15 residues long. Germline V lookup: CDR1 SGHTA, CDR2 FQGNSA. The V and J ends lost 5 bases and 3 bases respectively, with 13 bases between them. The CDR3 DNA sequence: TGTGCCAGCAGCACCCTAGTAGCTGACACCGGGGAGCTGTTTTTT. Translating it yields CASSTLVADTGELFF.